This T cell receptor (beta chain) is from a study of CD8+CD57+ T cells in acquired aplastic anemia. As for the study in general: DNA recovered from sorted CD4+ and CD8+ cells had a mean of around 3.2 ug.

The patients chosen for sequencing had shown expansion of CD8+CD57+ cells (detected by flow cytometry). The patients, all of them, had severe acquired aplastic anemia. As to this clonotype: The antigen remains undetermined. It is likely a read error, because the conserved phenylalanine at the end of the CDR3 is missing.

Both TCR beta VDJ combination and CDR3 sequence profiling were carried out. Genomic DNA was the template for this profiling. TCRdb passed the reads through MiXCR, listing each CDR3 protein once. This sample has roughly 180,000 distinct CDR3 sequences, with roughly 63% found just once. Overall study results and limits: About 29 CD8+ CDR3 sequences occurred in both the patients and the controls.

The specimen was sorted CD4+, CD8+, or CD8+CD57+ T cells (not recorded which) from PBMCs. This receptor was obtained from a human donor with aplastic anemia.

CDR3 loop: CASSAHNSPLHY. In nucleotides, the CDR3 is TGTGCCAGCAGCGCCCATAATTCACCCCTCCACTAT. The V gene is TRBV9, the J gene TRBJ1-6; D uncertain. The CDR3 totals 12 residues. Trimming removed 3 bases at V and 5 bases at J, with 3 bases between. The germline gives CDR1 SGDLS, CDR2 YYNGEE.